The T cell receptor (beta chain) under discussion was sequenced for a study of cytomegalovirus exposure and HLA in healthy donors. The overall study: Membership in the Caucasian-associated ancestry cluster was found for 75% to 85% of 300 to 500 genotyped donors.

While unrecorded immune exposures were likely, the donors were nominally healthy when sampled. Overall study findings and caveats: In an earlier analysis, most TCR beta V segments were productive about 90% or about 30% of the time. Follow-up analysis seemed to connect common viral pathogens with several of the most significant clusters identified.

PCR employed 60 Vbeta and 13 Jbeta primers. Produced via immunoSEQ multiplex PCR; TCRdb's table is partial and in-frame only. The sample consists of around 180,000 clones, 75% to 90% of them appearing once. The CDR3 is made up of 17 amino acids. V shed 4 bases and J shed 0 bases, with 16 bases lying between them. The germline CDR1 and CDR2 sequences are WNHNN and SYGVQD (reference sequence). A remark on this clone: Its antigen is unknown.

The TCR comes from a boy aged 2-15 years in good health and CMV-seronegative. Material for sequencing was PBMCs. The chain links TRBV10-1 to TRBJ2-1, with D possibly TRBD2 on 5 matching bases. The CDR3 loop reads CASSAPFRGSSYNEQFF. The CDR3 region has the DNA TGCGCCAGCAGTGCACCTTTCCGAGGGAGCTCCTACAATGAGCAGTTCTTC.